This TCR beta chain was sequenced during a study of cytomegalovirus exposure and HLA in healthy donors. The study ran its PCR with 60 Vbeta and 13 Jbeta primers. Some clones are missing from TCRdb's copy, which holds only in-frame ones; the method was immunoSEQ multiplex PCR. This table holds around 120,000 clones, approximately 80% found once. With V trimmed by 6 bases and J by 5 bases, 6 bases remained unmatched. Germline lookup yields CDR1 LNHDA and CDR2 SQIVND (reference sequence). The CDR3 loop spans 15 amino acids. Sequencing was done on a sample of PBMCs. The V call is TRBV19, the J call TRBJ2-1, with 11 positions matching TRBD2. This clonotype originated in a man aged 18 to 29 in good health and CMV-seronegative. The CDR3 loop reads CASRGGTSGNNEQFF. CDR3 bases: TGTGCCAGTAGAGGCGGGACTAGCGGCAACAATGAGCAGTTCTTC.